Shown below are 5 T cell receptor beta chains from a single sample sequenced in a study of response to subunit inactivated influenza vaccine. TCRdb reprocessed the RT-PCR reads with MiXCR, giving one entry per CDR3 protein. The table includes around 580,000 distinct CDR3 sequences, less than 15% detected once. The sample was PBMCs from blood, taken 11 to 12 days after vaccination. Source of these receptors: a man between 50 and 59 years old who received an inactivated influenza vaccine.

This clonotype has only a few counts. The rearrangement uses TRBV7-2 and TRBJ1-1; D uncertain. Germline loops: CDR1 SGHTA, CDR2 FQGNSA. Trimming took off 1 base at V and 7 bases at J, with 13 bases between the two ends. The CDR3 runs to 14 residues. The CDR3, as DNA: TGTGCCAGCAGCTTAGGAAGTATCGCTAATGAAGCTTTCTTT. Translated: CASSLGSIANEAFF.

This chain uses TRBV29-1 with TRBJ2-1; TRBD1 might be the D (6 bases). Germline-derived CDR1 and CDR2 are SQVTM and ANQGSEA. There are 12 residues in the CDR3. Deletions cut 7 bases from V and 9 bases from J, with 16 bases between. CDR3 DNA sequence: TGCAGCGCCTCAGGGGCGTTGGGTGAGCAGTTCTTC. It specifies CSASGALGEQFF.

The CDR3 protein is CASSLSSGVVDTQYF. In DNA, the CDR3 is TGTGCCAGCAGTTTATCTAGCGGGGTTGTAGATACGCAGTATTTT. The V and J genes are TRBV12-3 or TRBV12-4 and TRBJ2-3; the match to TRBD2 covers 9 bases. The J segment lost 5 bases and the V segment lost 2 bases, leaving 5 bases of the junction unmatched. The length of the CDR3 is 15 residues.

This chain links TRBV20-1 with TRBJ2-7, with TRBD1 matching over 7 bases. The CDR3 length is 15 residues. With V trimmed by 5 bases and J by 5 bases, 15 bases remained unmatched. Germline values: CDR1 DFQATT, CDR2 SNEGSKA (reference sequence). The CDR3 here is CSAFRQGGFVDEQYF. The CDR3 DNA follows: TGCAGTGCTTTTCGACAGGGTGGATTCGTGGACGAGCAGTACTTC.

This clonotype was observed at least ten times. The genes are TRBV2 and TRBJ2-1; 9 bases agree with TRBD1. This CDR3 comprises 13 residues. In germline, CDR1 is SNHLY, CDR2 FYNNEI. V was pared by 6 bases and J by 7 bases, with 4 bases of the junction left unmatched. Here the CDR3 DNA reads TGTGCCAGCAGGGGACAGGGTGGGAATGAGCAGTTCTTC. It specifies CASRGQGGNEQFF.